This T cell receptor (beta chain) derives from a study of T cell changes during pregnancy in multiple sclerosis. Of note for this clone: Compared with germline, one end of the junction differs, possibly owing to a read error.

Some clones are missing from TCRdb's copy, which holds only in-frame ones; the method was immunoSEQ multiplex PCR. This sample carries around 42,000 clones, 91% of them seen once, and the ten largest clones take roughly 2%. Germline assignment: CDR1 SNHLY and CDR2 FYNNEI. The CDR3 spans 14 residues. This sample comprised CD4+ T cells from peripheral blood mononuclear cells, obtained after pregnancy. The rearrangement uses TRBV2 and TRBJ2-5, with D possibly being TRBD2 (6 bases). The receptor comes from a female donor in good health, enrolled as a control in a pregnancy study. The CDR3 sequence: CASTERTIKETQYF. The DNA of the CDR3 is TGTGCCAGCACTGAACGGACTATCAAAGAGACCCAGTACTTC. The entire variable domain, with the rest obtained from reference TRBV2 and TRBJ2-5, is as follows: EPEVTQTPSHQVTQMGQEVILRCVPISNHLYFYWYRQILGQKVEFLVSFYNNEISEKSEIFDDQFSVERPDGSNFTLKIRSTKLEDSAMYFCASTERTIKETQYFGPGTRLLVL.